This is a list of T cell receptor beta chains from one sample in a study of cytotoxic CD8 clonotypes in ibrutinib-treated CLL. Produced via immunoSEQ multiplex PCR; TCRdb's table is partial and in-frame only. The sample yields hundreds of thousands of clones, roughly 73% seen once. Sequenced material: PBMCs, taken after 12 months of ibrutinib treatment. Source of these receptors: a human donor with chronic lymphocytic leukemia. The CDR3 runs from the conserved cysteine through the conserved F or W. Each record gives: J gene, D gene, V gene, clone size, CDR3 protein, CDR3 DNA. The D gene is left open where the match is weak. The size field is filled for only some rows; it gives once, few, many or a size class.

j_gene: TRBJ2-7; d_gene: TRBD1; v_gene: TRBV7-2; abundance: -; CDR3aa: CASSLQTGDHEQYF; CDR3nt: TGTGCCAGCAGCTTACAGACAGGGGACCACGAGCAGTACTTC
j_gene: TRBJ1-2; d_gene: -; v_gene: TRBV5-4; abundance: -; CDR3aa: CASSLDRLYGYTF; CDR3nt: TGTGCCAGCAGCTTGGACAGGTTGTATGGCTACACCTTC
j_gene: TRBJ1-6; d_gene: TRBD1; v_gene: TRBV23-1; abundance: -; CDR3aa: CASSHPGQGDSPLHF; CDR3nt: TGCGCCAGCAGTCACCCGGGACAGGGGGACTCACCCCTCCACTTT
j_gene: TRBJ2-5; d_gene: -; v_gene: TRBV5-1; abundance: -; CDR3aa: CASSFAESPPNFPPQETQYF; CDR3nt: TGCGCCAGCAGCTTTGCTGAGAGTCCTCCTAACTTTCCTCCGCAAGAGACCCAGTACTTC
j_gene: TRBJ2-5; d_gene: -; v_gene: TRBV10-3; abundance: -; CDR3aa: CATTALTQETQYF; CDR3nt: TGTGCCACCACGGCCCTTACGCAAGAGACCCAGTACTTC
j_gene: TRBJ1-2; d_gene: -; v_gene: TRBV23-1; abundance: once; CDR3aa: CASSQPTGGRLVGGYTF; CDR3nt: TGCGCCAGCAGTCAACCAACCGGGGGTCGCCTCGTTGGTGGCTACACCTTC
j_gene: TRBJ2-7; d_gene: -; v_gene: TRBV11-2; abundance: -; CDR3aa: CASSFGAGITYEQYF; CDR3nt: TGTGCCAGCAGCTTCGGGGCTGGCATCACGTACGAGCAGTACTTC
j_gene: TRBJ2-7; d_gene: -; v_gene: TRBV18; abundance: -; CDR3aa: CASSPRQGGPYEQYF; CDR3nt: TGTGCCAGCTCACCACGCCAGGGAGGTCCCTACGAGCAGTACTTC
j_gene: TRBJ2-3; d_gene: -; v_gene: TRBV11-2; abundance: -; CDR3aa: CASSRMGGGEDTQYF; CDR3nt: TGTGCCAGCAGCCGGATGGGGGGTGGGGAAGATACGCAGTATTTT
j_gene: TRBJ2-7; d_gene: TRBD1; v_gene: TRBV5-1; abundance: -; CDR3aa: CASSLSQGVYEQYF; CDR3nt: TGCGCCAGCAGCCTGTCACAGGGGGTCTACGAGCAGTACTTC
j_gene: TRBJ1-2; d_gene: -; v_gene: TRBV21-1; abundance: -; CDR3aa: CASSKRHILGDYGYTF; CDR3nt: TGTGCCAGCAGCAAAAGACACATACTTGGGGACTATGGCTACACCTTC
j_gene: TRBJ2-1; d_gene: -; v_gene: TRBV27; abundance: -; CDR3aa: CASSLVGSSYNEQFF; CDR3nt: TGTGCCAGCAGTTTGGTAGGGAGCTCCTACAATGAGCAGTTCTTC
j_gene: TRBJ2-1; d_gene: -; v_gene: TRBV6-5; abundance: -; CDR3aa: CASKRSMGTNEQFF; CDR3nt: TGTGCCAGCAAGCGGTCAATGGGTACTAATGAGCAGTTCTTC
j_gene: TRBJ1-1; d_gene: -; v_gene: TRBV6-1; abundance: few; CDR3aa: CASSEVRQNTEAFF; CDR3nt: TGTGCCAGCAGTGAAGTCCGCCAGAACACTGAAGCTTTCTTT
j_gene: TRBJ2-5; d_gene: TRBD1; v_gene: TRBV18; abundance: -; CDR3aa: CASSLRQGGQETQYF; CDR3nt: TGTGCCAGCTCACTTAGACAGGGGGGTCAAGAGACCCAGTACTTC
j_gene: TRBJ1-1; d_gene: -; v_gene: TRBV5-1; abundance: once; CDR3aa: CASSLGRDTEAFF; CDR3nt: TGCGCCAGCAGCTTGGGCAGGGACACTGAAGCTTTCTTT
j_gene: TRBJ2-7; d_gene: TRBD2; v_gene: TRBV5-1; abundance: many; CDR3aa: CASTDYERLAGSSSYEQYF; CDR3nt: TGCGCCAGCACCGATTACGAGAGACTAGCGGGTTCCAGCTCCTACGAGCAGTACTTC
j_gene: TRBJ2-2; d_gene: -; v_gene: TRBV27; abundance: -; CDR3aa: CASTPMEGYTGELFF; CDR3nt: TGTGCCAGCACCCCGATGGAGGGATACACCGGGGAGCTGTTTTTT
j_gene: TRBJ2-1; d_gene: TRBD1; v_gene: TRBV5-1; abundance: -; CDR3aa: CASRTGTGAYNEQFF; CDR3nt: TGCGCCAGCAGAACCGGGACAGGGGCCTACAATGAGCAGTTCTTC
j_gene: TRBJ2-1; d_gene: -; v_gene: TRBV4-2; abundance: once; CDR3aa: CASSQEHGRTVEQFF; CDR3nt: TGTGCCAGCAGCCAAGAGCACGGTAGGACAGTGGAGCAGTTCTTC
j_gene: TRBJ1-1; d_gene: -; v_gene: TRBV18; abundance: -; CDR3aa: CASSPPWMRRDGGTEAFF; CDR3nt: TGTGCCAGCTCACCACCGTGGATGCGACGGGATGGGGGCACTGAAGCTTTCTTT
j_gene: TRBJ1-3; d_gene: -; v_gene: TRBV9; abundance: -; CDR3aa: CASSVGPTGGNTIYF; CDR3nt: TGTGCCAGCAGCGTAGGTCCCACCGGGGGAAACACCATATATTTT
j_gene: TRBJ1-5; d_gene: -; v_gene: TRBV28; abundance: -; CDR3aa: CASSASPTIYSNQPQHF; CDR3nt: TGTGCCAGCAGTGCCTCCCCGACAATTTATAGCAATCAGCCCCAGCATTTT
j_gene: TRBJ2-1; d_gene: TRBD2; v_gene: TRBV4-2; abundance: -; CDR3aa: CASSQIAGVNYNEQFF; CDR3nt: TGTGCCAGCAGCCAAATAGCGGGAGTAAACTACAATGAGCAGTTCTTC
j_gene: TRBJ2-7; d_gene: TRBD1; v_gene: TRBV27; abundance: few; CDR3aa: CASSSRRGRGISYEQYF; CDR3nt: TGTGCCAGCAGTTCACGCAGGGGGCGCGGGATTAGCTACGAGCAGTACTTC
j_gene: TRBJ1-2; d_gene: -; v_gene: TRBV19; abundance: -; CDR3aa: CASLPGMGSYGYTF; CDR3nt: TGTGCCAGTCTTCCAGGGATGGGGTCCTATGGCTACACCTTC
j_gene: TRBJ2-3; d_gene: -; v_gene: TRBV10-3; abundance: -; CDR3aa: CAISLRLSTDTQYF; CDR3nt: TGTGCCATCAGTTTGCGCCTGAGCACAGATACGCAGTATTTT
j_gene: TRBJ1-2; d_gene: -; v_gene: TRBV6-6; abundance: -; CDR3aa: CASSRRDGPYGYTF; CDR3nt: TGTGCCAGCAGTCGACGGGACGGCCCCTATGGCTACACCTTC
j_gene: TRBJ1-5; d_gene: -; v_gene: TRBV7-6; abundance: -; CDR3aa: CASSPEAGANQPQHF; CDR3nt: TGTGCCAGCAGCCCCGAGGCGGGGGCCAATCAGCCCCAGCATTTT
j_gene: TRBJ2-7; d_gene: -; v_gene: TRBV6-5; abundance: many; CDR3aa: CASGGIEQYF; CDR3nt: TGTGCCAGCGGGGGCATCGAGCAGTACTTC
j_gene: TRBJ1-2; d_gene: -; v_gene: TRBV6-5; abundance: -; CDR3aa: CASSYLRGPNYGYTF; CDR3nt: TGTGCCAGCAGTTACCTGAGAGGCCCGAACTATGGCTACACCTTC
j_gene: TRBJ2-7; d_gene: TRBD2; v_gene: TRBV6-6; abundance: -; CDR3aa: CASSALGGGNEQYF; CDR3nt: TGTGCCAGCAGTGCTCTTGGGGGAGGGAACGAGCAGTACTTC
j_gene: TRBJ2-1; d_gene: -; v_gene: TRBV6-4; abundance: -; CDR3aa: CASSADVYNEQFF; CDR3nt: TGTGCCAGCAGTGCTGACGTCTACAATGAGCAGTTCTTC
j_gene: TRBJ2-7; d_gene: -; v_gene: TRBV15; abundance: -; CDR3aa: CATSRAPTAATYEQYF; CDR3nt: TGTGCCACCAGCAGAGCCCCCACGGCCGCCACCTACGAGCAGTACTTC
j_gene: TRBJ1-4; d_gene: -; v_gene: TRBV30; abundance: -; CDR3aa: CAWSVLREKLFF; CDR3nt: TGTGCCTGGAGTGTACTTCGGGAAAAACTGTTTTTT
j_gene: TRBJ2-5; d_gene: -; v_gene: TRBV13; abundance: -; CDR3aa: CASSPTRGGGQETQYF; CDR3nt: TGTGCCAGCAGCCCCACCAGGGGTGGGGGCCAAGAGACCCAGTACTTC
j_gene: TRBJ1-2; d_gene: -; v_gene: TRBV5-4; abundance: -; CDR3aa: CASSLDSIAVYGYTF; CDR3nt: TGTGCCAGCAGCTTAGACAGTATAGCTGTCTATGGCTACACCTTC
j_gene: TRBJ2-3; d_gene: -; v_gene: TRBV7-7; abundance: few; CDR3aa: CASSLSYTDTQYF; CDR3nt: TGTGCTAGCAGCTTAAGTTACACAGATACGCAGTATTTT
j_gene: TRBJ2-7; d_gene: TRBD2; v_gene: TRBV9; abundance: -; CDR3aa: CASSQGLAYDEQYF; CDR3nt: TGTGCCAGCAGCCAGGGACTAGCGTACGACGAGCAGTACTTC
j_gene: TRBJ1-2; d_gene: -; v_gene: TRBV2; abundance: -; CDR3aa: CASSEAGAPYGYTF; CDR3nt: TGTGCCAGCAGTGAAGCCGGGGCACCCTATGGCTACACCTTC
j_gene: TRBJ2-2; d_gene: -; v_gene: TRBV11-2; abundance: -; CDR3aa: CASSLDGSRTGELFF; CDR3nt: TGTGCCAGCAGCTTAGATGGCAGCCGCACCGGGGAGCTGTTTTTT
j_gene: TRBJ2-3; d_gene: -; v_gene: TRBV5-1; abundance: once; CDR3aa: CASSLDGHTDTQYF; CDR3nt: TGCGCCAGCAGCTTGGACGGTCACACAGATACGCAGTATTTT
j_gene: TRBJ1-4; d_gene: TRBD1; v_gene: TRBV2; abundance: -; CDR3aa: CASSLHPWTGGLEKLFF; CDR3nt: TGTGCCAGCAGCCTCCACCCTTGGACAGGGGGCTTGGAAAAACTGTTTTTT
j_gene: TRBJ2-2; d_gene: TRBD1; v_gene: TRBV7-9; abundance: -; CDR3aa: CASIPTGSNTGELFF; CDR3nt: TGTGCCAGCATCCCGACAGGGTCGAACACCGGGGAGCTGTTTTTT
j_gene: TRBJ1-5; d_gene: -; v_gene: TRBV6-1; abundance: -; CDR3aa: CASSESPGQPQHF; CDR3nt: TGTGCCAGCAGTGAATCCCCAGGGCAGCCCCAGCATTTT
j_gene: TRBJ1-5; d_gene: -; v_gene: TRBV28; abundance: -; CDR3aa: CASSIRIGGNQPQHF; CDR3nt: TGTGCCAGCAGTATCCGTATCGGGGGGAATCAGCCCCAGCATTTT
j_gene: TRBJ2-7; d_gene: -; v_gene: TRBV28; abundance: -; CDR3aa: CASSPDYEQYF; CDR3nt: TGTGCCAGCAGCCCCGACTACGAGCAGTACTTC
j_gene: TRBJ1-2; d_gene: -; v_gene: TRBV28; abundance: -; CDR3aa: CASYSIGYTF; CDR3nt: TGTGCCAGCTATTCTATTGGCTACACCTTC
j_gene: TRBJ1-2; d_gene: -; v_gene: TRBV6-5; abundance: -; CDR3aa: CASSSPRQLPTGYTF; CDR3nt: TGTGCCAGCAGTAGCCCGAGACAGCTCCCGACTGGCTACACCTTC
j_gene: TRBJ1-5; d_gene: -; v_gene: TRBV5-4; abundance: -; CDR3aa: CASSLGGGSNQPQHF; CDR3nt: TGTGCCAGCAGCTTGGGGGGAGGCAGCAATCAGCCCCAGCATTTT
j_gene: TRBJ1-1; d_gene: -; v_gene: TRBV7-8; abundance: -; CDR3aa: CASSLESGGTEAFF; CDR3nt: TGTGCCAGCAGCTTAGAATCCGGGGGGACTGAAGCTTTCTTT
j_gene: TRBJ1-5; d_gene: -; v_gene: TRBV28; abundance: -; CDR3aa: CASTPSGQGIQPQHF; CDR3nt: TGTGCCAGCACCCCATCTGGTCAGGGAATTCAGCCCCAGCATTTT
j_gene: TRBJ2-5; d_gene: -; v_gene: TRBV5-1; abundance: -; CDR3aa: CASSLYSEQETQYF; CDR3nt: TGCGCCAGCAGCTTGTATAGCGAACAAGAGACCCAGTACTTC
j_gene: TRBJ1-1; d_gene: TRBD1; v_gene: TRBV30; abundance: once; CDR3aa: CAYIPGQVVAFF; CDR3nt: TGTGCCTACATACCGGGACAGGTAGTAGCTTTCTTT